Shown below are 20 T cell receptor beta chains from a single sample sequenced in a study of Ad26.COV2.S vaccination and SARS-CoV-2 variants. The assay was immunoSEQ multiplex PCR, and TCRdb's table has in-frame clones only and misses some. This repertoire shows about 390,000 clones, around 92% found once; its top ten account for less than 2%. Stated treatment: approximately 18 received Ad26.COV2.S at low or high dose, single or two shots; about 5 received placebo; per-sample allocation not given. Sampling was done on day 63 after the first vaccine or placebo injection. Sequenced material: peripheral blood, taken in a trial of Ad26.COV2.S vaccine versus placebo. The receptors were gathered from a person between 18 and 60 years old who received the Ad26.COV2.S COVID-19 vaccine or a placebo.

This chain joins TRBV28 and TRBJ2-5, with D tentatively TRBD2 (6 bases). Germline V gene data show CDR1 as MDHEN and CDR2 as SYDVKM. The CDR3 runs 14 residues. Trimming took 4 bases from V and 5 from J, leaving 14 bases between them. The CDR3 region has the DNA TGTGCCAGCAGTTCAGGGACTGTCCTGGAGACCCAGTACTTC. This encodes CASSSGTVLETQYF.

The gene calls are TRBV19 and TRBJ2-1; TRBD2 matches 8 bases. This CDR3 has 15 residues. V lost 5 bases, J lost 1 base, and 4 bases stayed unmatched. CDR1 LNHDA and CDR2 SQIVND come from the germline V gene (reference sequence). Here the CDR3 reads CASSSGTSSYNEQFF. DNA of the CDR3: TGTGCCAGTAGTTCCGGGACTAGTTCCTACAATGAGCAGTTCTTC. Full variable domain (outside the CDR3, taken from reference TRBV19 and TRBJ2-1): DGGITQSPKYLFRKEGQNVTLSCEQNLNHDAMYWYRQDPGQGLRLIYYSQIVNDFQKGDIAEGYSVSREKKESFPLTVTSAQKNPTAFYLCASSSGTSSYNEQFFGPGTRLTVL.

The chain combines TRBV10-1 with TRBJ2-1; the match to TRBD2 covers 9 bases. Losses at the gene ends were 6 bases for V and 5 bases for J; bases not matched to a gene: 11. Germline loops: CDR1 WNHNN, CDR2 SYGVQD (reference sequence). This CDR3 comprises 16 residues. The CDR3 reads CASRNPCGGADNEQFF. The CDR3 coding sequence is TGCGCCAGCAGAAACCCTTGCGGGGGGGCGGACAATGAGCAGTTCTTC.

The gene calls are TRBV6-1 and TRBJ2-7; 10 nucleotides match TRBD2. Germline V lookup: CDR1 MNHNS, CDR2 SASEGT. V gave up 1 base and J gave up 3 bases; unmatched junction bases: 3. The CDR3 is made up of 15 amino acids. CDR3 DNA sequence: TGTGCCAGCAGTGAAGGTCTAGCGGGGGTCTACGAGCAGTACTTC. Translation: CASSEGLAGVYEQYF.

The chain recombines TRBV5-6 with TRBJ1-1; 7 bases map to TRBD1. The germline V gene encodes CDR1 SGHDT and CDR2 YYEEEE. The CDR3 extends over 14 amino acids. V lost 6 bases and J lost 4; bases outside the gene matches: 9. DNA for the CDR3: TGTGCCAGCACTACAACAGGGGAGGTCACTGAAGCTTTCTTT. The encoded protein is CASTTTGEVTEAFF. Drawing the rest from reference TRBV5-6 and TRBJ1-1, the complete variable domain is DAGVTQSPTHLIKTRGQQVTLRCSPKSGHDTVSWYQQALGQGPQFIFQYYEEEERQRGNFPDRFSGHQFPNYSSELNVNALLLGDSALYLCASTTTGEVTEAFFGQGTRLTVV.

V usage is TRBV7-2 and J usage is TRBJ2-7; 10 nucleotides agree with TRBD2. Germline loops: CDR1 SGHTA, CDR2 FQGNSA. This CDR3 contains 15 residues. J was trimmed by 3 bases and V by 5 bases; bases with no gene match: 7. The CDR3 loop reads CASSLGLAGVYEQYF. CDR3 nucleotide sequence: TGTGCCAGCAGCCTTGGTCTAGCGGGGGTCTACGAGCAGTACTTC.

CDR3: CASSPDKVQFF. DNA of the CDR3: TGTGCCAGCTCACCTGACAAGGTGCAGTTCTTC. This chain connects TRBV18 to TRBJ2-1; D uncertain. Germline V lookup: CDR1 KGHSH, CDR2 LQKENI. Trimming took 3 bases from V and 12 from J, leaving 9 bases between them. The CDR3 covers 11 residues.

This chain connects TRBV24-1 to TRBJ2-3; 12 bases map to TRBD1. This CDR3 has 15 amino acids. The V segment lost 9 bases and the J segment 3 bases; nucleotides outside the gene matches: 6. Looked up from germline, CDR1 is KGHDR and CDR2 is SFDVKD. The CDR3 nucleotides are TGTGCCACCCGGGACAGGGGGCTTGAAACAGATACGCAGTATTTT. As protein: CATRDRGLETDTQYF.

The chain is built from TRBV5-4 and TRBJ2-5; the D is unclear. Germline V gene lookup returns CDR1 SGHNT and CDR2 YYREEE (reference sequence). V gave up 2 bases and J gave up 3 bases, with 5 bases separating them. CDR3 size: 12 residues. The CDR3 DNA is TGTGCCAGCAGCTTTGGCGAAGAGACCCAGTACTTC. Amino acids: CASSFGEETQYF. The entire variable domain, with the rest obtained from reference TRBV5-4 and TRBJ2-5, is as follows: ETGVTQSPTHLIKTRGQQVTLRCSSQSGHNTVSWYQQALGQGPQFIFQYYREEENGRGNFPPRFSGLQFPNYSSELNVNALELDDSALYLCASSFGEETQYFGPGTRLLVL.

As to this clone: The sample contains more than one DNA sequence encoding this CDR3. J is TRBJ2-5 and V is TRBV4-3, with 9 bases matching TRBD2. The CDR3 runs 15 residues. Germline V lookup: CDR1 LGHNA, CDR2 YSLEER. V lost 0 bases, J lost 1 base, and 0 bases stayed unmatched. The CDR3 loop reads CASSQERGGQETQYF. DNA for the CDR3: TGCGCCAGCAGCCAAGAGCGGGGGGGCCAAGAGACCCAGTACTTC.

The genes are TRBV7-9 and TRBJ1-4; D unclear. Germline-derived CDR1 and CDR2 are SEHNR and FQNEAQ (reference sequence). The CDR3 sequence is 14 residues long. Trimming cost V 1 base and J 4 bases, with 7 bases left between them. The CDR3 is CASSLGSNNEKLFF. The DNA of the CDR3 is TGTGCCAGCAGCTTAGGCAGCAATAATGAAAAACTGTTTTTT. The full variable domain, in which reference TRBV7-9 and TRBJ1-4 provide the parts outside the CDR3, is DTGVSQNPRHKITKRGQNVTFRCDPISEHNRLYWYRQTLGQGPEFLTYFQNEAQLEKSRLLSDRFSAERPKGSFSTLEIQRTEQGDSAMYLCASSLGSNNEKLFFGSGTQLSVL.

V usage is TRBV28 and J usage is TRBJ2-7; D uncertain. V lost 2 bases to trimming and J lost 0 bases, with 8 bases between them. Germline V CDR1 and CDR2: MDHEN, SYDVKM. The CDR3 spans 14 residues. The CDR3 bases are TGTGCCAGCAGTTTAACAACAGTCTCCTACGAGCAGTACTTC. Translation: CASSLTTVSYEQYF.

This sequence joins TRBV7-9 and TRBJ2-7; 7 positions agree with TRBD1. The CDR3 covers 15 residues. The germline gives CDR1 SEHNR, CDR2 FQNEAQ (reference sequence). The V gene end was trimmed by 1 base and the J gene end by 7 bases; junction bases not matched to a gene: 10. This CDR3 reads CASSLGSPRQGEQYF. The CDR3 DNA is TGTGCCAGCAGCTTAGGTTCCCCTCGACAGGGAGAGCAGTACTTC.

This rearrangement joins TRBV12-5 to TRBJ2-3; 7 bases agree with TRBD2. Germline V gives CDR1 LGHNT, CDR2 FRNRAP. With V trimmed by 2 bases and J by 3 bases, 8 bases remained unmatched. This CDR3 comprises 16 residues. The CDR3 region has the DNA TGTGCTAGTGGTTTGCCCCCGGGACTAACAACAGATACGCAGTATTTT. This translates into CASGLPPGLTTDTQYF.

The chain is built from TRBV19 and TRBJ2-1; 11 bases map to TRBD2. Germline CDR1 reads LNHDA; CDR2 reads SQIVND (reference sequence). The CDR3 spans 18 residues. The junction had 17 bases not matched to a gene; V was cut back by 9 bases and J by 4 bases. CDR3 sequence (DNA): TGTGCCAGCGCGACTAGCGGGGACCTCGACTCCGAATACAATGAGCAGTTCTTC. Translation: CASATSGDLDSEYNEQFF.

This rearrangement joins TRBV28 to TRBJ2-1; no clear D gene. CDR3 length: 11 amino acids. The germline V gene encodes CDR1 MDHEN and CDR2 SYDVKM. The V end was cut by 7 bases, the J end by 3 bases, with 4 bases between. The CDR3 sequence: CASNSYNEQFF. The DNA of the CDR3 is TGTGCCAGCAATAGCTACAATGAGCAGTTCTTC.

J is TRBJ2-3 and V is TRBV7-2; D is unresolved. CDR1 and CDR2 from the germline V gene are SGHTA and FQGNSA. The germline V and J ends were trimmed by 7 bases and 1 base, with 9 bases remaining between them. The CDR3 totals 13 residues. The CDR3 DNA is TGTGCCAGCACCTATTCCCGCACAGATACGCAGTATTTT. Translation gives CASTYSRTDTQYF.

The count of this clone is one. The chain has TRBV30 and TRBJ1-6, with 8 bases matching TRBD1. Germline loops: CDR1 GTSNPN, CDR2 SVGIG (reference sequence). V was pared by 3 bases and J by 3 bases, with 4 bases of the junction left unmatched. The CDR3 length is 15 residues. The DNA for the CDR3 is TGTGCCTGGAGGGCAGGGGGCAACTATAATTCACCCCTCCACTTT. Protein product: CAWRAGGNYNSPLHF.

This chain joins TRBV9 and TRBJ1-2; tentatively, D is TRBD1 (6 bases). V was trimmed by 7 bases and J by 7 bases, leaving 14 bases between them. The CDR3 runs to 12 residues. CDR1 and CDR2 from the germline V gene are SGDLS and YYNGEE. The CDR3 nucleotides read TGTGCCAGCCGTACAGGGCTGTTTGGCTACACCTTC. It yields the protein CASRTGLFGYTF.

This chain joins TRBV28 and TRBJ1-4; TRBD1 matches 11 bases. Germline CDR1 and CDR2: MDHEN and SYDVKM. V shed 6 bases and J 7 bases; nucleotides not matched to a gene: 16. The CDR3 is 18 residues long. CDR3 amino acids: CASRDRGLSGSWFEKLFF. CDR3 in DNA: TGTGCCAGCAGGGACAGGGGGCTGTCTGGGAGTTGGTTTGAAAAACTGTTTTTT.